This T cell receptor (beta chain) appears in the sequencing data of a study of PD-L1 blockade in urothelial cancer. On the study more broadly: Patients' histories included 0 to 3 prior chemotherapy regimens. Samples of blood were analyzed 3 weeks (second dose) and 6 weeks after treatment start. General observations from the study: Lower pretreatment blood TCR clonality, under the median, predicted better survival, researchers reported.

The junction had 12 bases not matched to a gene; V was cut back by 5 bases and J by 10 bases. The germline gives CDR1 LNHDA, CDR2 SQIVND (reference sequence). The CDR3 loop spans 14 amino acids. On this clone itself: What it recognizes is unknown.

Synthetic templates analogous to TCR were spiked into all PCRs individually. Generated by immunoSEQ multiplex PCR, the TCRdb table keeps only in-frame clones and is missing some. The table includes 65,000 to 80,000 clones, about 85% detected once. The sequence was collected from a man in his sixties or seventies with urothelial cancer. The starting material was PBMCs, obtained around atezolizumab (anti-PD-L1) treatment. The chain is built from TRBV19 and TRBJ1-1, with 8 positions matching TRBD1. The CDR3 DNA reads TGTGCCAGTAGTGACGAAGACAGGGGCCGCGGAGCTTTCTTT. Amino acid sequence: CASSDEDRGRGAFF.